Detailed here is one T cell receptor (beta chain). The antigen it recognizes is unknown. No quality values exist for individual bases; no much larger clone is one base distant. CDR1 and CDR2 (MNHEY, SVGAGI) derive from the germline V gene. V gives up 5 bases and J gives up 5 bases, and the segment between their germline ends measures 12 bases. Inclusive of the bounding cysteine and phenylalanine, the CDR3 is 13 residues long. Only the CDR3 portion is preserved as DNA: 39 bases, with reading frame beginning at the first base. Libraries were built with the immunoSEQ multiplex PCR assay. The table comes from immuneACCESS by way of TCRdb, which keeps in-frame sequences with V and J called. Part of the clones is missing from these tables; in studies checked, under half for an unresolved V gene and the rest for unknown reasons. Counted in this sample were 500,000 to 850,000 clones; approximately 87% of them appeared once. Over 0.008% of the sample is held by the ten biggest clonotypes.

The data belong to a study of shared T cell receptors in the human thymus (dated by TCRdb to about 2021). Describing the broader study: The study examined how the human thymus generates shared, self-reactive T-cell receptor alpha chains.

Another study also made use of these data, one on human thymus T cells. According to the second study: Donors were immunologically healthy infants undergoing open corrective cardiac surgery for congenital heart defects in Finland. Thymus tissue was collected as surgical resects that were removed during corrective cardiac surgery. Usage of V and J gene segments appeared to be biased in both the thymic and the peripheral blood repertoires. The related research reported highly overlapping thymic TCR repertoires among unrelated individuals. The study used under 10 infant thymus samples plus four related peripheral blood samples to characterize TCR alpha and beta repertoires. Donor ages ranged from roughly 7 to 250 days, and the cohort comprised about six male and two female infants. Thymocytes were freed from the tissue by mechanical means and kept at -70 degrees C as pellets of roughly 8.5-31 million cells. A QIAsymphony instrument was used to extract genomic DNA from frozen cell pellets. TCRB and TCRAD loci were amplified from a standardized quantity of quality-controlled genomic DNA using the immunoSEQ multiplex PCR assay. The amplicons spanned the V(D)J region and were long enough to cover the CDR3 and allow V and J genes to be identified. Amplicon sequencing was performed on an Illumina platform through the commercial immunoSEQ service. Primer bias and sequencing errors were corrected as previously described, and TCRAD and TCRB definitions were based on the IMGT database. Analysis of the repertoires was done with immunoSEQ Analyzer 3.0 and VDJTools and included basic statistics, V/J segment usage, diversity estimates, rarefaction and pairwise overlap. Diversity was estimated with Chao1, ChaoE, Efron-Thisted, Shannon and inverse Simpson indices, and also on datasets down-sampled to the smallest sample. Repertoire overlap used strict matching of CDR3 nucleotide sequence, V gene and J gene, with Jaccard-based multidimensional scaling clustering. On average, thymus samples yielded 800,000 or so unique TCRB clonotypes, whereas blood samples yielded around 88,000.

The rearrangement joined TRBV6-5 to TRBJ1-1; the D gene identity is not certain. This sequence was found in a boy under two years old with a congenital heart defect. Donor details come from another sample of the same person, matched by shared clones. The sample was thymocytes. The CDR3 has the sequence CASSRGVITEAFF. At the DNA level, the sequence is TGTGCCAGCAGTCGCGGGGTTATAACTGAAGCTTTCTTT.